The text below deals with one TCR beta chain. Its antigen is currently unknown. This specimen comes from a study of cytomegalovirus exposure and HLA in healthy donors. Across the study: Previous work identified 117 million unique TCR beta sequences from roughly 180 million T cells.

Points from the study as a whole: Among TCR beta chains, those listed as cytomegalovirus-associated numbered 164. Specific recognition of CMV antigens was confirmed in vitro for a few chains (all CMV-associated). Later analysis revealed greater clonal expansion in HLA-associated TCR beta chains than in equally common others.

The CDR3 totals 15 residues. Per germline, CDR1 SGHAT and CDR2 FQNNGV. The ends were cut back, 3 bases at V and 0 bases at J, with 9 bases in the middle. In the PCR, 60 Vbeta and 13 Jbeta primers were used. TCRdb's copy holds only in-frame clones and misses some; the assay was immunoSEQ multiplex PCR. The data contain 150,000 to 200,000 clones, 73% of them singletons. The chain uses TRBV11-2 and TRBJ1-3, with TRBD1 as a possible D gene (6 bases). The specimen sequenced was PBMCs. This receptor was identified in a woman under 30 in good health and CMV-seropositive. This CDR3 reads CASSFDRSSGNTIYF. As DNA, the CDR3 is TGTGCCAGCAGCTTCGACAGGAGCTCTGGAAACACCATATATTTT.